A single sample is the source of the 11 T cell receptor beta chains below, sequenced in a study of monozygotic twins with inflammatory bowel disease (dated by TCRdb to about 2019). The library came from 5' RACE. These reads were obtained on an Illumina HiSeq 2500. TCRdb reprocessed the reads, so every CDR3 protein sequence counts as one entry and DNA is not shown. The sample table gives about 450,000 distinct CDR3 sequences. The ten largest clones capture 2% to 3% of the sample. What was sequenced was blood. These receptors were collected from a human donor with ulcerative colitis or Crohn's disease, or a healthy co-twin of an affected twin (not recorded which).

The V and J genes are TRBV10-3 and TRBJ2-3; as DNA is missing, the TRBD1 call by TCRdb cannot be tested. The CDR3 runs 15 residues. Germline-derived CDR1 and CDR2 are ENHRY and SYGVKD. CDR3 sequence: CAISDPRGVSDTQYF.

The rearrangement uses TRBV6-5 and TRBJ2-1; TCRdb gives TRBD1 as the D gene, but with no DNA this cannot be confirmed. Germline CDR1 and CDR2: MNHEY and SVGAGI. The CDR3 has 15 amino acids. The CDR3: CASSYSGDRVGEQFF.

The chain is built from TRBV30 and TRBJ2-7. CDR3 size: 12 residues. CDR1 is GTSNPN and CDR2 is SVGIG in the germline V gene (reference sequence). This CDR3 is CAWSVNSYEQYF.

The rearrangement joins TRBV20-1 to TRBJ1-5; TCRdb indicates TRBD1, and absent DNA this call remains unverified. Germline V CDR1 and CDR2: DFQATT, SNEGSKA (reference sequence). The CDR3 spans 14 residues. The CDR3 reads CSARGQGEAQPQHF.

The V call is TRBV11-2, the J call TRBJ2-3; the TRBD1 assignment by TCRdb is unverifiable without DNA. Looked up from germline, CDR1 is SGHAT and CDR2 is FQNNGV. The CDR3 runs 15 residues. CDR3 in amino acids: CASSLVGRNTDTQYF.

The chain employs TRBV5-4 and TRBJ2-3; TCRdb's D gene call, TRBD1, goes unchecked for lack of DNA. The CDR3 contains 14 residues. CDR1 is SGHNT and CDR2 is YYREEE in the germline V gene (reference sequence). CDR3 protein: CASSTGGITDTQYF. The whole variable domain, remainder taken from reference TRBV5-4 and TRBJ2-3, is ETGVTQSPTHLIKTRGQQVTLRCSSQSGHNTVSWYQQALGQGPQFIFQYYREEENGRGNFPPRFSGLQFPNYSSELNVNALELDDSALYLCASSTGGITDTQYFGPGTRLTVL.

V is TRBV7-3 and J is TRBJ2-2. CDR3 length equals 17 residues. Germline V lookup: CDR1 SGHTA, CDR2 FQGTGA. CDR3: CASSLTPLQSNTGELFF. Full variable domain (outside the CDR3, taken from reference TRBV7-3 and TRBJ2-2): GAGVSQTPSNKVTEKGKYVELRCDPISGHTALYWYRQSLGQGPEFLIYFQGTGAADDSGLPNDRFFAVRPEGSVSTLKIQRTERGDSAVYLCASSLTPLQSNTGELFFGEGSRLTVL.

The rearrangement links TRBV14 to TRBJ1-5. The CDR3 has 13 residues. Germline values: CDR1 SGHDN, CDR2 FVKESK. The CDR3 region is CASSQAGNQPQHF. Filled out from reference TRBV14 and TRBJ1-5, the complete variable domain reads EAGVTQFPSHSVIEKGQTVTLRCDPISGHDNLYWYRRVMGKEIKFLLHFVKESKQDESGMPNNRFLAERTGGTYSTLKVQPAELEDSGVYFCASSQAGNQPQHFGDGTRLSIL.

J is TRBJ2-7 and V is TRBV28; without DNA, the TCRdb call of TRBD1 cannot be checked. CDR1 MDHEN and CDR2 SYDVKM come from the germline V gene. CDR3 length: 16 amino acids. The CDR3 sequence is CASRPRQGRFNYEQYF.

The rearrangement links TRBV2 to TRBJ2-2; TCRdb's D gene call, TRBD2, goes unchecked for lack of DNA. The germline CDR1 and CDR2 sequences are SNHLY and FYNNEI. The CDR3 has 13 residues. This CDR3 reads CANRLAGAGELFF.

The rearrangement uses TRBV20-1 and TRBJ2-1; TCRdb gives TRBD2 as the D gene, but with no DNA this cannot be confirmed. Germline CDR1 is DFQATT and CDR2 is SNEGSKA (reference sequence). CDR3 length: 16 residues. CDR3 in amino acids: CSASGRTSGTYNEQFF.